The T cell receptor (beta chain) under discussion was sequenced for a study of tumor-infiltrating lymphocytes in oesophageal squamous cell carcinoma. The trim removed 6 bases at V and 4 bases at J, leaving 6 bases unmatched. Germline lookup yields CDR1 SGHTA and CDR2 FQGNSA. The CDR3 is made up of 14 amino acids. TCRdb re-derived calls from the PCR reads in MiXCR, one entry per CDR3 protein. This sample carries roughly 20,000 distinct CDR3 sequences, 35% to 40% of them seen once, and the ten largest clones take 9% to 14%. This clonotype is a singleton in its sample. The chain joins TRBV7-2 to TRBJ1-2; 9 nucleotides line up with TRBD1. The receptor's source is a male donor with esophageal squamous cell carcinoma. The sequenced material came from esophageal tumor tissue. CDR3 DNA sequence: TGTGCCAGCAGAGAGGGGACAGGGCGCTATGGCTACACCTTC. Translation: CASREGTGRYGYTF.